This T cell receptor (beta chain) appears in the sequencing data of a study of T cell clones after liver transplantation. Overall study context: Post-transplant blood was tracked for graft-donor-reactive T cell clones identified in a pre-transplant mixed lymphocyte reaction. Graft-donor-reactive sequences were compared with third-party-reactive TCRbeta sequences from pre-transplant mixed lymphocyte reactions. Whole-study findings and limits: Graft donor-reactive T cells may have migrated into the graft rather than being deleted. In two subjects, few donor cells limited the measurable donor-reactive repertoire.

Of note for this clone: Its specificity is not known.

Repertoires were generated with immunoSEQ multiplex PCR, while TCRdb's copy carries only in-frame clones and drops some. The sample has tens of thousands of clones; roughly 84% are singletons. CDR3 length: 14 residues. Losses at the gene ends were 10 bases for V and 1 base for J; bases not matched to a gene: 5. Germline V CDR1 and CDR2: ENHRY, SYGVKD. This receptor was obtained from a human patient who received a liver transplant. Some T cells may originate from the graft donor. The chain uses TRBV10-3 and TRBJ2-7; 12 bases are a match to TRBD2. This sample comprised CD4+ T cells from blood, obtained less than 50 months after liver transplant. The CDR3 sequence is CATRLAGESYEQYF. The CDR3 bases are TGTGCCACAAGACTAGCGGGGGAGTCCTACGAGCAGTACTTC.